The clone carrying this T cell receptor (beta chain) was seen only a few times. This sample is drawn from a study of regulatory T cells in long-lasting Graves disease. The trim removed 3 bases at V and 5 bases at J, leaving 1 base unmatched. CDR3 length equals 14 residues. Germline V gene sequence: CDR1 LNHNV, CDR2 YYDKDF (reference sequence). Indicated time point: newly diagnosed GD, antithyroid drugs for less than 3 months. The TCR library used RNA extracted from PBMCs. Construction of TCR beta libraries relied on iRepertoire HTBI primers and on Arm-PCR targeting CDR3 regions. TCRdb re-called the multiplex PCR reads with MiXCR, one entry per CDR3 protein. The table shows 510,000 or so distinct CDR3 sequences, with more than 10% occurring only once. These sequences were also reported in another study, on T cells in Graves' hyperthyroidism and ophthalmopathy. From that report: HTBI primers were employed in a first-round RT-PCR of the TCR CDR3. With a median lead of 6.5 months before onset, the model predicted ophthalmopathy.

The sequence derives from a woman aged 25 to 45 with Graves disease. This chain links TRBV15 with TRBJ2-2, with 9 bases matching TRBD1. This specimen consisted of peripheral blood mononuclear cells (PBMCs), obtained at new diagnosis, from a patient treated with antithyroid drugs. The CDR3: CATSRDRGTGELFF. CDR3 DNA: TGTGCCACCAGCAGGGACAGGGGAACCGGGGAGCTGTTTTTT. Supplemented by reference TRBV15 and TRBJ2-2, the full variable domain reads DAMVIQNPRYQVTQFGKPVTLSCSQTLNHNVMYWYQQKSSQAPKLLFHYYDKDFNNEADTPDNFQSRRPNTSFCFLDIRSPGLGDTAMYLCATSRDRGTGELFFGEGSRLTVL.